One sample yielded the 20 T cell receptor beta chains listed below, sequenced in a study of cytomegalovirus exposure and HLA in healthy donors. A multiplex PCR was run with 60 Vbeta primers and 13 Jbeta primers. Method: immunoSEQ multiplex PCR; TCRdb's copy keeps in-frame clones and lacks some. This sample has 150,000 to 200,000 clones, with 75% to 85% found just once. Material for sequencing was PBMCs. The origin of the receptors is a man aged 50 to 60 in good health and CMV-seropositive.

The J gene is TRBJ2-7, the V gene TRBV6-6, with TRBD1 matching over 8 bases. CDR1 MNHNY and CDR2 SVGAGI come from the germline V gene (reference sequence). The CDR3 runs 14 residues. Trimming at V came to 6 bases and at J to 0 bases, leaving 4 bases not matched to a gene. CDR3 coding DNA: TGTGCCAGCAGCCGACAGGGGAGCTCCTACGAGCAGTACTTC. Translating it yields CASSRQGSSYEQYF.

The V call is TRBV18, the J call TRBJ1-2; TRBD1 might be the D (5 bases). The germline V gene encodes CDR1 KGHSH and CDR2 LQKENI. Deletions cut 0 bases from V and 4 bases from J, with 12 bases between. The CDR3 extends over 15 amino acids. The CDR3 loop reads CASSPPKAGPYGYTF. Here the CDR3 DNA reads TGTGCCAGCTCACCACCGAAGGCAGGGCCCTATGGCTACACCTTC.

The CDR3 sequence: CAWSVKLATDTQYF. The DNA of the CDR3 is TGTGCCTGGAGTGTAAAACTAGCCACAGATACGCAGTATTTT. The V call is TRBV30, the J call TRBJ2-3, with D perhaps TRBD2 (6 bases). The V and J ends lost 0 bases and 2 bases respectively, with 9 bases between them. This CDR3 has 14 residues. Germline V gives CDR1 GTSNPN, CDR2 SVGIG (reference sequence).

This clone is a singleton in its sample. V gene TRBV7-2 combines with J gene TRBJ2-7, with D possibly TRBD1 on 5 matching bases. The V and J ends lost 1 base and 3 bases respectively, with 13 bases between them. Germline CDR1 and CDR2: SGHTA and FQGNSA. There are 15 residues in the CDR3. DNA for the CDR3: TGTGCCAGCAGCTTAGGGTCAGGGATCATCTACGAGCAGTACTTC. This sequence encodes CASSLGSGIIYEQYF.

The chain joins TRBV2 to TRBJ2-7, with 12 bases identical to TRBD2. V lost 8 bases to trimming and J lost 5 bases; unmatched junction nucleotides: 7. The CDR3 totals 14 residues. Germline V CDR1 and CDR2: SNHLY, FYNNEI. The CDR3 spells CASGRLAGVNEQYF. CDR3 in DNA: TGTGCCAGCGGCAGACTAGCGGGAGTAAACGAGCAGTACTTC.

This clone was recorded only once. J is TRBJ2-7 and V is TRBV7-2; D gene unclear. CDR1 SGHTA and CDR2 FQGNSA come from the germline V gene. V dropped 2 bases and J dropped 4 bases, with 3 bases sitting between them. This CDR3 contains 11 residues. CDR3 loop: CASSLTYEQYF. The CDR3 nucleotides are TGTGCCAGCAGCTTAACTTACGAGCAGTACTTC.

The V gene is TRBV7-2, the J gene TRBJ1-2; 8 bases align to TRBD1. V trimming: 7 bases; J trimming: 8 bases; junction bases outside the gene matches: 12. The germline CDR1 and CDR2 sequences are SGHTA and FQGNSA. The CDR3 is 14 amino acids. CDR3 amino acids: CASNTPQGARGYTF. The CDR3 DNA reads TGTGCCAGCAACACCCCGCAGGGGGCGCGAGGCTACACCTTC.

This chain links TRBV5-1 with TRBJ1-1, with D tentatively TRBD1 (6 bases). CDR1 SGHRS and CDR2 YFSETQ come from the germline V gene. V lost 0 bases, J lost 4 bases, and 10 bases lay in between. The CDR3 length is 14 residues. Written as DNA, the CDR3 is TGCGCCAGCAGCTTGGAAACAGGGCCCACTGAAGCTTTCTTT. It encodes CASSLETGPTEAFF.

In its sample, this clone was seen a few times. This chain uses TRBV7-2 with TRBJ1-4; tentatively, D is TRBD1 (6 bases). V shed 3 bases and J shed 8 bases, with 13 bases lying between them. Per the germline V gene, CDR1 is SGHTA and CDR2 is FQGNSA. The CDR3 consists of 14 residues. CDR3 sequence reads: CASSFTGIGEKLFF. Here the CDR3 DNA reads TGTGCCAGCAGCTTTACAGGGATCGGAGAAAAACTGTTTTTT. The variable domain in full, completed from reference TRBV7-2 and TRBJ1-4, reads GAGVSQSPSNKVTEKGKDVELRCDPISGHTALYWYRQSLGQGLEFLIYFQGNSAPDKSGLPSDRFSAERTGGSVSTLTIQRTQQEDSAVYLCASSFTGIGEKLFFGSGTQLSVL.

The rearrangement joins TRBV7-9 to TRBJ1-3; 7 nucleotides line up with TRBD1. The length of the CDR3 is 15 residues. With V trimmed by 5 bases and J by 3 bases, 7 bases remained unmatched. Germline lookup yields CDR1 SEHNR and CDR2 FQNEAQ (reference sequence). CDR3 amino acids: CASSPRRQGGNTIYF. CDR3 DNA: TGTGCCAGCAGCCCGCGCCGACAGGGTGGAAACACCATATATTTT.

Written as DNA, the CDR3 is TGCGCCAGCAGCCAAGATAGGTTGAGGGATTCACCCCTCCACTTT. Encoded protein: CASSQDRLRDSPLHF. V gene TRBV4-1 combines with J gene TRBJ1-6; no firm D call. V gave up 0 bases and J gave up 8 bases, with 11 bases separating them. From germline, CDR1 is MGHRA and CDR2 YSYEKL. This CDR3 comprises 15 residues.

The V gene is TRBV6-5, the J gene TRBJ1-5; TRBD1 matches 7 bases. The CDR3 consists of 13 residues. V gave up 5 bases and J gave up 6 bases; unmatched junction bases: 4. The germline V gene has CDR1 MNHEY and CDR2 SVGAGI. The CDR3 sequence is CASSRDSGQPQHF. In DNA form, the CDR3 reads TGTGCCAGCAGTAGGGACAGCGGTCAGCCCCAGCATTTT.

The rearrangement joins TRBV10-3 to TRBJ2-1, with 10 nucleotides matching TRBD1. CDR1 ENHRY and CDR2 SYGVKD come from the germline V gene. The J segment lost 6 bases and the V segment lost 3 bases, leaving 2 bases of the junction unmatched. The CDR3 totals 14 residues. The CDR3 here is CAISERDRGNEQFF. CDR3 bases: TGTGCCATCAGTGAACGGGACAGGGGCAATGAGCAGTTCTTC.

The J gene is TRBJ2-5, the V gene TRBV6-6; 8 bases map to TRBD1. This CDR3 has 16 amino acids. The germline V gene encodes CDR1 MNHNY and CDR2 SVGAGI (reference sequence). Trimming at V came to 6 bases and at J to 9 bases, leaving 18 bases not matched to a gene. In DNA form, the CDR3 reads TGTGCCAGCAGCCGTCGCACCGGGACAGGCGGGGTGGCCCAGTACTTC. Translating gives CASSRRTGTGGVAQYF.

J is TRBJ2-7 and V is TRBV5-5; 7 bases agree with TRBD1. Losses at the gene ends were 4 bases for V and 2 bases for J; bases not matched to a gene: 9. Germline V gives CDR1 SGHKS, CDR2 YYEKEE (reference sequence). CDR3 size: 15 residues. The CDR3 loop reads CASSLVGTATYEQYF. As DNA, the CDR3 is TGTGCCAGCAGCCTAGTCGGGACAGCAACCTACGAGCAGTACTTC.

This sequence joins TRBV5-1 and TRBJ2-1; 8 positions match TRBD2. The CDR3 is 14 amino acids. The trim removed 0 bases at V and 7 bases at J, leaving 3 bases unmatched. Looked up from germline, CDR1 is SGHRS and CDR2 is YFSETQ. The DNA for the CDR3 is TGCGCCAGCAGCTTGGGGACTAGCCGGAATGAGCAGTTCTTC. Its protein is CASSLGTSRNEQFF.

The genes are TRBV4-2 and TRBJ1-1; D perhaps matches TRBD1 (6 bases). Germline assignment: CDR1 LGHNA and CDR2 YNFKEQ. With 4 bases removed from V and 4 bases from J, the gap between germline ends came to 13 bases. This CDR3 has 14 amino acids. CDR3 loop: CASSLQGSSTEAFF. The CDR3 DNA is TGTGCCAGCAGCCTACAGGGATCTAGCACTGAAGCTTTCTTT.

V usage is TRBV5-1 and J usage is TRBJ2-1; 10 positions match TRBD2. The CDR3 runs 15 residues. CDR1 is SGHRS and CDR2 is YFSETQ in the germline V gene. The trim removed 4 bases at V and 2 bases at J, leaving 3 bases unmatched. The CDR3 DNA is TGCGCCAGCAGCCCTAGCGGGGGCCCCTACAATGAGCAGTTCTTC. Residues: CASSPSGGPYNEQFF.

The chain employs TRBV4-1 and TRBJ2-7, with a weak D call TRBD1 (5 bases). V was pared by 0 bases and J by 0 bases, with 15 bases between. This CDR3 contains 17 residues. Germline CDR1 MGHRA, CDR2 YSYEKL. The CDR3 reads CASSQDAGSANSYEQYF. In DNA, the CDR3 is TGCGCCAGCAGCCAAGATGCAGGGTCCGCTAACTCCTACGAGCAGTACTTC.

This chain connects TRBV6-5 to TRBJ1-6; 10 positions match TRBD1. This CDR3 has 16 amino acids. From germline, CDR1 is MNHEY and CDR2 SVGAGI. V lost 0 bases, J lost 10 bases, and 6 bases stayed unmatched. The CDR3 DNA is TGTGCCAGCAGTTACTCGAGGGACAGGGGACTCTCACCCCTCCACTTT. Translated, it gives CASSYSRDRGLSPLHF.